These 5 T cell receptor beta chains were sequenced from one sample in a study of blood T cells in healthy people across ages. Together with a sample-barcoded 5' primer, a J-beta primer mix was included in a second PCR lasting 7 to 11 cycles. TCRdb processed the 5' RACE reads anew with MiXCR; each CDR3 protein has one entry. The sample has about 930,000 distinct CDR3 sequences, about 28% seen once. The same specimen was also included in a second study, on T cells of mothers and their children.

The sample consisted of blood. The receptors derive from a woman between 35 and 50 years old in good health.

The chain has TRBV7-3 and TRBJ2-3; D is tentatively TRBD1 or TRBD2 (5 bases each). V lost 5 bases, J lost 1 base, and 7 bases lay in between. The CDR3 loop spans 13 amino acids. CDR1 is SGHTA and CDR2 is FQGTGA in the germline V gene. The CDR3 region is CASSEGRTDTQYF. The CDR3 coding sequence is TGTGCCAGCAGCGAGGGGCGCACAGATACGCAGTATTTT. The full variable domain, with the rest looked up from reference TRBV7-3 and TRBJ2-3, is GAGVSQTPSNKVTEKGKYVELRCDPISGHTALYWYRQSLGQGPEFLIYFQGTGAADDSGLPNDRFFAVRPEGSVSTLKIQRTERGDSAVYLCASSEGRTDTQYFGPGTRLTVL.

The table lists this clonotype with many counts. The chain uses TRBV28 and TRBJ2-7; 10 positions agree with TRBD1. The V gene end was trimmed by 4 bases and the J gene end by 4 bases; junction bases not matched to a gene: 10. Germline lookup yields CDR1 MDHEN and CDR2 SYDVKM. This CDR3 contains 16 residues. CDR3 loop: CASSSDRDRGSYEQYF. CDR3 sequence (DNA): TGTGCCAGCAGTTCGGACCGGGACAGGGGCTCGTACGAGCAGTACTTC.

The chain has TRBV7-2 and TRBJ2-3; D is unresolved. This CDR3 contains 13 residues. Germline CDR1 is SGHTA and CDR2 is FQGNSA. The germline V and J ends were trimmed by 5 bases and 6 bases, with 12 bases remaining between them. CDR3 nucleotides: TGTGCCAGCAGCCCCTCCAGCCGGGATACGCAGTATTTT. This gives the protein CASSPSSRDTQYF.

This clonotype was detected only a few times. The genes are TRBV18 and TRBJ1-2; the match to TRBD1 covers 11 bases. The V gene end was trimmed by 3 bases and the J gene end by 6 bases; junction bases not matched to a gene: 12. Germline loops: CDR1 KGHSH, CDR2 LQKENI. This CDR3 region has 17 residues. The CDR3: CASSPRFPGQGDHGYTF. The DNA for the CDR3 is TGTGCCAGCTCACCGAGATTTCCGGGACAGGGGGACCATGGCTACACCTTC.

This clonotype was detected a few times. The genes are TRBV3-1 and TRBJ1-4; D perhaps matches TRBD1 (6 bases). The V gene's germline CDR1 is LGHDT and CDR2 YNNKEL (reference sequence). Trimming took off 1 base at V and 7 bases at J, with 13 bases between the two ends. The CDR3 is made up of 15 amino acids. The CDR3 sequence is CASSQVVTGGEKLFF. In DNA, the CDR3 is TGTGCCAGCAGCCAAGTAGTGACAGGAGGTGAAAAACTGTTTTTT.